The 3 T cell receptor beta chains below all came from one sample that was sequenced in a study of T cell repertoires in cytomegalovirus infection (dated by TCRdb to about 2019). TCRdb records Illumina HiSeq 1500 as the sequencer. TCRdb trimmed the raw reads at Q25, called clones with MiXCR and kept productive beta chains. One record per CDR3 amino acid sequence lists the most common genes and DNA. In all, the sample holds roughly 100,000 distinct CDR3 sequences, and more than 15% of those were seen once. Roughly 8% of the sample is taken by the ten largest. The sequenced sample was PBMCs. The receptors were sampled from a human donor in good health (CMV status not recorded). Some clones in this sample may be carry-over from other donors' samples.

The chain employs TRBV7-9 and TRBJ2-3, with 15 bases lining up with TRBD2. Germline V gene sequence: CDR1 SEHNR, CDR2 FQNEAQ (reference sequence). V gave up 9 bases and J gave up 7 bases; unmatched junction bases: 5. This CDR3 has 14 amino acids. The CDR3: CASGLAGGPNTQYF. CDR3 bases: TGTGCCAGTGGACTAGCGGGGGGGCCTAATACGCAGTATTTT.

This clonotype was counted at least ten times. The V call is TRBV7-2, the J call TRBJ1-3, with 7 positions matching TRBD1. The CDR3 spans 16 residues. The junction had 5 bases not matched to a gene; V was cut back by 3 bases and J by 0 bases. The V gene's germline CDR1 is SGHTA and CDR2 FQGNSA. CDR3 sequence: CASSLEGAYSGNTIYF. The DNA of the CDR3 is TGTGCCAGCAGCTTGGAGGGGGCCTACTCTGGAAACACCATATATTTT.

There are a few counts of this clonotype. This chain links TRBV11-2 with TRBJ1-4; D gene unclear. Germline V gene lookup returns CDR1 SGHAT and CDR2 FQNNGV. The CDR3 covers 13 residues. The V and J ends lost 1 base and 11 bases respectively, with 11 bases between them. CDR3 protein: CASSLGEGLKLFF. In DNA, the CDR3 is TGTGCCAGCAGCTTAGGAGAGGGTTTGAAACTGTTTTTT.